One TCR beta chain is described in this entry. A single record per CDR3 protein comes from TCRdb applying MiXCR to the RT-PCR reads. This table has approximately 170,000 distinct CDR3 sequences, roughly 24% appearing once. This CDR3 comprises 14 residues. Germline V lookup: CDR1 SGHDT, CDR2 YYEEEE. V shed 3 bases, J shed 6 bases, and the junction held 3 bases outside the gene matches. The data belong to a study of patients and donors after allogeneic stem cell transplantation. Input material: blood, either unsorted or a sorted T cell fraction (not recorded which). V gene TRBV5-6 combines with J gene TRBJ2-1; 10 nucleotides match TRBD1. This receptor was identified in a human donor who was either an allogeneic HSCT recipient or a stem cell or donor lymphocyte infusion donor (not recorded which). It is not recorded whose cells these are; they may come from a transplant donor. CDR3 sequence reads: CASSSRTGGNEQFF. In DNA form, the CDR3 reads TGTGCCAGCAGCTCACGGACAGGGGGCAATGAGCAGTTCTTC.